This TCR beta chain was obtained from a study of neurological immune-mediated disorders. Study conclusions and caveats: The multiple sclerosis repertoire cluster showed no association with any clinical or MRI feature. The authors stated that larger cohorts are needed. Expanded clones shared no identical CDR3 amino acid sequences across subjects, which suggested private TCR-beta repertoires in all groups.

V shed 4 bases, J shed 6 bases, and the junction held 12 bases outside the gene matches. CDR1 and CDR2 from the germline V gene are SGHVS and FQNEAQ. CDR3 length equals 15 residues. This clonotype has a count of ten or more. Its antigen is currently unknown. Each CDR3 protein gets one entry after TCRdb re-called the 5' RACE reads with MiXCR. The table lists 15,000 to 20,000 distinct CDR3 sequences, 2.6% of them singletons. The chain joins TRBV7-8 to TRBJ2-7; TRBD1 aligns across 7 bases. The specimen sequenced was PBMCs. The receptor was derived from a woman aged 18-29 years with multiple sclerosis. The DNA for the CDR3 is TGTGCCAGCAGCTCCCTGCTACAGGGGCGGTCCGAGCAGTACTTC. This encodes CASSSLLQGRSEQYF.